This T cell receptor beta chain was documented in a study of cytomegalovirus exposure and HLA in healthy donors. Looking at the study overall: HLA-typed donors were the source of about 85 million unique TCRs, which an early data release held. The study, taken as a whole, reports: Available immune exposure information was restricted to CMV serostatus only.

This clone was observed a few times. Its antigen is not known. Amplification used 60 Vbeta primers and 13 Jbeta primers. Sequencing used immunoSEQ multiplex PCR; TCRdb keeps in-frame clones, though not all of them. This sample carries roughly 120,000 clones, roughly 63% of them seen once, and the ten largest clones take 1.6%. The CDR3 is 16 amino acids. Germline CDR1 SNHLY, CDR2 FYNNEI. V lost 3 bases, J lost 2 bases, and 4 bases stayed unmatched. The receptor was isolated from a man between 25 and 39 years old in good health and CMV-seropositive. The sample comprised PBMCs. The chain uses TRBV2 and TRBJ1-5; TRBD1 matches at 10 bases. CDR3 sequence (DNA): TGTGCCAGCAGTGAGGGGGACAGGGGTGGCAATCAGCCCCAGCATTTT. Residues: CASSEGDRGGNQPQHF.